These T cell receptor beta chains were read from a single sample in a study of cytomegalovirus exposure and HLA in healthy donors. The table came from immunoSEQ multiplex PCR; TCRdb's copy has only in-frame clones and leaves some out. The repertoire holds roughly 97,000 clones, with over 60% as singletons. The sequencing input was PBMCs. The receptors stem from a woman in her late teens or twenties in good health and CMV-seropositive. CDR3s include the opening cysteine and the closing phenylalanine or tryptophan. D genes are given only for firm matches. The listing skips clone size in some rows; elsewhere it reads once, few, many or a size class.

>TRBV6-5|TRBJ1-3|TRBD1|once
CASSRGTDGNTIYF
TGTGCCAGCAGCCGAGGGACAGACGGAAACACCATATATTTT
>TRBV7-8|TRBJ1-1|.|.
CASSLLMTAEAFF
TGTGCCAGCAGCTTACTTATGACAGCTGAAGCTTTCTTT
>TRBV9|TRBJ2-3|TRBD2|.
CASSVGTSGSKDTQYF
TGTGCCAGCAGCGTAGGGACTAGCGGGAGTAAAGATACGCAGTATTTT
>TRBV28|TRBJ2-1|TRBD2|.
CASSSGTSVYNEQFF
TGTGCCAGCAGTTCCGGGACTAGCGTATACAATGAGCAGTTCTTC
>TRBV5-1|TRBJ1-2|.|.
CASPRSEEDFSNYGYTF
TGCGCCAGCCCCAGGAGCGAGGAGGACTTCTCTAACTATGGCTACACCTTC
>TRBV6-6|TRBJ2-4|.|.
CASSYSRGLAYF
TGTGCCAGCAGTTACTCGCGGGGCCTGGCATACTTC
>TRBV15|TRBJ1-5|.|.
CATSTTVSARQPQHF
TGTGCCACCAGCACCACTGTCTCTGCCCGTCAGCCCCAGCATTTT
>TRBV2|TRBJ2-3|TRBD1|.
CASSTGEESADTQYF
TGTGCCAGCAGCACAGGGGAAGAGTCCGCAGATACGCAGTATTTT
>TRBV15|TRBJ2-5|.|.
CATSRDSQGETQYF
TGTGCCACCAGCAGAGATTCCCAGGGGGAGACCCAGTACTTC
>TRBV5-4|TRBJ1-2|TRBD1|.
CASSGWDRAYGYTF
TGTGCCAGCAGCGGGTGGGACAGGGCATACGGCTACACCTTC
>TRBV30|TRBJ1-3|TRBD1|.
CAWRGQGGSGNTIYF
TGTGCCTGGAGGGGACAGGGGGGCTCTGGAAACACCATATATTTT
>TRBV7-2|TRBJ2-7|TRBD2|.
CASSLASGGSYEQYF
TGTGCCAGCAGCTTAGCTAGCGGGGGCTCCTACGAGCAGTACTTC
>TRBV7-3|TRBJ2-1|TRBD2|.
CASSSQPGTNNEQFF
TGTGCCAGCAGCTCCCAGCCCGGGACTAACAATGAGCAGTTCTTC
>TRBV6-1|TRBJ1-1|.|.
CASMGPGRLPEAFF
TGTGCCAGCATGGGTCCAGGGAGGCTCCCTGAAGCTTTCTTT
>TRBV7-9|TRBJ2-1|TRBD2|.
CASSSGLAGAGEQFF
TGTGCCAGCAGTTCGGGACTAGCGGGAGCAGGTGAGCAGTTCTTC
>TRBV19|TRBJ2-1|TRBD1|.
CASSIEAQGAVYNEQFF
TGTGCCAGTAGTATAGAGGCGCAGGGGGCAGTCTACAATGAGCAGTTCTTC
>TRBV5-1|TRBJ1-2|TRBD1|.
CASSLAGRGREGYTF
TGCGCCAGCAGCTTGGCTGGCAGGGGGCGAGAAGGCTACACCTTC
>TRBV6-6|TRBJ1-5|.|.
CASSYAGDQPQHF
TGTGCCAGCAGTTACGCCGGGGATCAGCCCCAGCATTTT
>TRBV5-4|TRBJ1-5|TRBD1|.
CASSLGGQGHSNQPQHF
TGTGCCAGCAGCTTGGGTGGACAGGGACATAGCAATCAGCCCCAGCATTTT
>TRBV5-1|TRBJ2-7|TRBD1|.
CASSPGTGLSEQYF
TGCGCCAGCAGCCCCGGGACAGGGCTTAGCGAGCAGTACTTC